The source of this TCR beta chain is a study of CD8 T cells in ankylosing spondylitis. Study-level points and caveats: There was reportedly significant enrichment of clones that were disease-linked in matched ankylosing spondylitis synovial fluid. A TCR beta motif of roughly 8 highly homologous variants seemed to mark ankylosing spondylitis blood.

Each CDR3 protein is one row after TCRdb ran MiXCR on the 5' RACE reads. The top ten clones hold roughly 4% of a sample with hundreds of thousands of distinct CDR3 sequences, less than 25% of them seen once. This clonotype was seen a handful of times. The antigen is unknown. This CDR3 spans 15 amino acids. J was trimmed by 4 bases and V by 6 bases; bases with no gene match: 13. Germline V lookup: CDR1 DFQATT, CDR2 SNEGSKA (reference sequence). This clonotype was obtained from a female donor with ankylosing spondylitis or in good health (not recorded which). The specimen was blood, either unsorted or a sorted T cell fraction (not recorded which). This chain links TRBV20-1 with TRBJ2-5, with TRBD2 matching 8 bases. CDR3 in amino acids: CSARPRAGLGETQYF. In nucleotides, the CDR3 is TGCAGTGCCCGACCCCGAGCGGGACTAGGAGAGACCCAGTACTTC.